This T cell receptor beta chain was sequenced during a study of blood T cell repertoires in COVID-19. Study context: The cDNA or gDNA used as material had been derived from T cells, B-cell-depleted T cells, or PBMCs.

The assay was immunoSEQ multiplex PCR, and TCRdb's table has in-frame clones only and misses some. The table shows more than 95,000 clones, with roughly four fifths occurring only once. The CDR3 is made up of 11 amino acids. The germline V gene has CDR1 LNHDA and CDR2 SQIVND (reference sequence). V lost 6 bases to trimming and J lost 8 bases, with 10 bases between them. This rearrangement joins TRBV19 to TRBJ1-2; D ambiguous. This TCR was sampled from a man aged 80 or over with COVID-19, enrolled during active disease. The sample taken for sequencing was peripheral blood. This CDR3 reads CASSESWGYTF. The CDR3 region has the DNA TGTGCCAGTAGCGAGTCCTGGGGCTACACCTTC.